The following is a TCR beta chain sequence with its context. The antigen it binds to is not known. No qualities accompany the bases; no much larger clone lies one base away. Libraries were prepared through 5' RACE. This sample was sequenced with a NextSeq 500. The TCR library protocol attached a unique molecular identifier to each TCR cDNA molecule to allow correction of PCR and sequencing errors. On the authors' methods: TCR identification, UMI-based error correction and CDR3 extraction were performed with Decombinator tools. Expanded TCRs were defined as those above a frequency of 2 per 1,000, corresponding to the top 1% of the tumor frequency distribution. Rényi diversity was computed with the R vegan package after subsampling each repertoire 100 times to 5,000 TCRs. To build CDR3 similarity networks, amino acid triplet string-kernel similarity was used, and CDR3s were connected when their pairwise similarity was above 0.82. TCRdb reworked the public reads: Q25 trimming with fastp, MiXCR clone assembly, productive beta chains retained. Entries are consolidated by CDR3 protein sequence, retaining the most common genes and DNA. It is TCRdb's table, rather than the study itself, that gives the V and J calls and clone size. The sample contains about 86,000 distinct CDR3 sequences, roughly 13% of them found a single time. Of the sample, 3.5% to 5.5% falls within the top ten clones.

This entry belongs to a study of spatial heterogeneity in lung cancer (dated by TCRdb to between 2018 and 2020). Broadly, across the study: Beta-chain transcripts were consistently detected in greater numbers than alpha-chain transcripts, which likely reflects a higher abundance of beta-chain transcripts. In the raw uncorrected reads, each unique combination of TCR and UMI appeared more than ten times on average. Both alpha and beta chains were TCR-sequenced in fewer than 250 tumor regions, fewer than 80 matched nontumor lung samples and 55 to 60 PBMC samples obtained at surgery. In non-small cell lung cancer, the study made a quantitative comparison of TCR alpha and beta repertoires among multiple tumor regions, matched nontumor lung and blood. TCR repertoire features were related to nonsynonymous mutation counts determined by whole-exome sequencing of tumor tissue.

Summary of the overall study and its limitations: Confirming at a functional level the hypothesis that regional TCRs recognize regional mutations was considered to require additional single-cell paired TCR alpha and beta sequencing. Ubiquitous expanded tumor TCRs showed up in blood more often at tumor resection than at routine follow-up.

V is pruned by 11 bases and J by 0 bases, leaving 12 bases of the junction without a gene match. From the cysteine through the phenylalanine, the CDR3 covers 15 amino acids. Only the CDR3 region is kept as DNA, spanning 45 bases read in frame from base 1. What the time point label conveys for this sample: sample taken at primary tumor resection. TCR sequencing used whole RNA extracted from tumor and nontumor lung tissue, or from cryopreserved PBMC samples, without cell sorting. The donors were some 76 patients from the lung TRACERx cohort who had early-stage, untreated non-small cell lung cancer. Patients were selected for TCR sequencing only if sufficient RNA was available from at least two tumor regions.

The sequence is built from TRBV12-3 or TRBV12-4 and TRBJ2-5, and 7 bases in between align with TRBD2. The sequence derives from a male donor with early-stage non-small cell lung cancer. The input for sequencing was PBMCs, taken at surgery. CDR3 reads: CAGLGLVGDQETQYF. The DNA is TGTGCCGGCCTAGGACTAGTGGGAGACCAAGAGACCCAGTACTTC.